These 23 T cell receptor beta chains came from one sample sequenced in a study of siplizumab effects on memory and regulatory T cells. The repertoire was sequenced with immunoSEQ multiplex PCR; TCRdb's copy has only in-frame clones and lacks some. This table holds roughly 100,000 clones, 93% found once. The sequencing input was Tregs sorted from blood. These receptors were obtained from a human donor in good health.

The chain is built from TRBV9 and TRBJ2-5; 7 bases map to TRBD2. With V trimmed by 4 bases and J by 2 bases, 11 bases remained unmatched. This CDR3 contains 16 residues. Germline CDR1 and CDR2: SGDLS and YYNGEE. CDR3 DNA: TGTGCCAGCAGCCCATACAGCGGGGAAGTACAAGAGACCCAGTACTTC. It translates to CASSPYSGEVQETQYF.

The chain recombines TRBV5-1 with TRBJ2-3, with D possibly being TRBD2 (6 bases). Germline V CDR1 and CDR2: SGHRS, YFSETQ. The CDR3 totals 15 residues. The V end was cut by 4 bases, the J end by 3 bases, with 15 bases between. This CDR3 is CASSPREVLTDTQYF. CDR3 DNA sequence: TGCGCCAGCAGCCCAAGGGAGGTTCTAACAGATACGCAGTATTTT. Full variable domain (remainder filled in from reference TRBV5-1 and TRBJ2-3): KAGVTQTPRYLIKTRGQQVTLSCSPISGHRSVSWYQQTPGQGLQFLFEYFSETQRNKGNFPGRFSGRQFSNSRSEMNVSTLELGDSALYLCASSPREVLTDTQYFGPGTRLTVL.

This clone was observed a single time. Here the CDR3 reads CASSLGTSGDTDTQYF. DNA of the CDR3: TGCGCCAGCAGCTTAGGGACTAGCGGGGACACAGATACGCAGTATTTT. The V call is TRBV5-1, the J call TRBJ2-3; 13 nucleotides align to TRBD2. The length of the CDR3 is 16 residues. V shed 2 bases and J 2 bases; nucleotides not matched to a gene: 2. CDR1 is SGHRS and CDR2 is YFSETQ in the germline V gene.

J is TRBJ2-1 and V is TRBV12-5; a possible D gene is TRBD2 (5 bases). Germline CDR1 and CDR2: LGHNT and FRNRAP. V lost 0 bases and J 7 bases, leaving 16 bases between the germline ends. The CDR3 runs 16 residues. Written as DNA, the CDR3 is TGTGCTAGTGGTTTGGTAAACGGATTAGCGAGGAATGAGCAGTTCTTC. It encodes CASGLVNGLARNEQFF.

The V and J genes are TRBV5-5 and TRBJ1-1, with 8 bases aligning to TRBD1. J was trimmed by 1 base and V by 4 bases; bases with no gene match: 3. CDR3 size: 14 residues. CDR1 and CDR2 (germline): SGHKS, YYEKEE (reference sequence). The CDR3 DNA follows: TGTGCCAGCAGCATTACAGGGGGGAACACTGAAGCTTTCTTT. Protein: CASSITGGNTEAFF. The complete variable domain, with remaining parts taken from reference TRBV5-5 and TRBJ1-1, reads DAGVTQSPTHLIKTRGQQVTLRCSPISGHKSVSWYQQVLGQGPQFIFQYYEKEERGRGNFPDRFSARQFPNYSSELNVNALLLGDSALYLCASSITGGNTEAFFGQGTRLTVV.

This chain connects TRBV19 to TRBJ1-5, with a possible D match to TRBD1 (5 bases). The germline V and J ends were trimmed by 7 bases and 1 base, with 14 bases remaining between them. CDR3 size: 15 residues. Germline CDR1 is LNHDA and CDR2 is SQIVND (reference sequence). CDR3 DNA: TGTGCCAGTACCCTGATGGGGGTAAGCAATCAGCCCCAGCATTTT. It is translated as CASTLMGVSNQPQHF.

This clone was observed a handful of times. This chain connects TRBV6-6 to TRBJ1-2; maybe TRBD1 (6 bases). Per germline, CDR1 MNHNY and CDR2 SVGAGI (reference sequence). The ends were cut back, 5 bases at V and 2 bases at J, with 15 bases in the middle. The CDR3 is made up of 15 amino acids. CDR3 DNA: TGTGCCAGCAGTCGAAGCGACAGGCCGAACTATGGCTACACCTTC. Residues: CASSRSDRPNYGYTF.

This chain joins TRBV30 and TRBJ1-2; 8 bases line up with TRBD1. Germline-derived CDR1 and CDR2 are GTSNPN and SVGIG (reference sequence). This CDR3 comprises 16 residues. V dropped 2 bases and J dropped 0; count of bases not matched to a gene: 8. CDR3 sequence reads: CAWSSDRVSANYGYTF. DNA for the CDR3: TGTGCCTGGAGTTCGGACAGGGTTTCAGCTAACTATGGCTACACCTTC.

The chain is built from TRBV9 and TRBJ2-7; 8 bases fit TRBD2. Germline V gene sequence: CDR1 SGDLS, CDR2 YYNGEE. CDR3 size: 16 residues. Germline trimming cut 1 base from V and 4 bases from J; bases unmatched to any gene: 10. CDR3 sequence (DNA): TGTGCCAGCAGCGTACAGCCGGGACTAGGTCGATACGAGCAGTACTTC. As protein: CASSVQPGLGRYEQYF.

V gene TRBV30 combines with J gene TRBJ2-1, with D perhaps TRBD2 (5 bases). The CDR3 length is 15 residues. V lost 3 bases and J 3 bases, leaving 15 bases between the germline ends. Germline-derived CDR1 and CDR2 are GTSNPN and SVGIG (reference sequence). The DNA of the CDR3 is TGTGCCTGGAGCCAGACTATGGGTTTCTACAATGAGCAGTTCTTC. Residues: CAWSQTMGFYNEQFF.

The gene calls are TRBV6-6 and TRBJ1-1, with TRBD1 matching over 7 bases. There are 13 residues in the CDR3. CDR1 and CDR2 from the germline V gene are MNHNY and SVGAGI (reference sequence). V dropped 10 bases and J dropped 1; count of bases not matched to a gene: 6. The CDR3 DNA is TGTGCCATTCTGGGACAGCCGAACACTGAAGCTTTCTTT. This translates into CAILGQPNTEAFF.

The V gene is TRBV30, the J gene TRBJ2-2; D possibly corresponds to TRBD2 (6 bases). V dropped 5 bases and J dropped 4 bases, with 17 bases sitting between them. The CDR3 totals 15 residues. Germline V gene lookup returns CDR1 GTSNPN and CDR2 SVGIG (reference sequence). In DNA form, the CDR3 reads TGTGCCTGGGGTGGAGGGCCAGGGATCACCGGGGAGCTGTTTTTT. Amino acid sequence: CAWGGGPGITGELFF.

The rearrangement joins TRBV19 to TRBJ1-3, with TRBD1 identical over 9 bases. V trimming: 4 bases; J trimming: 4 bases; junction bases outside the gene matches: 8. From germline, CDR1 is LNHDA and CDR2 SQIVND (reference sequence). The CDR3 covers 16 residues. The CDR3 loop reads CASSTTTGTGGNTIYF. The CDR3 DNA sequence: TGTGCCAGTAGTACTACCACCGGGACAGGGGGAAACACCATATATTTT.

The chain has TRBV11-3 and TRBJ2-2; weak D call: TRBD2 (5 bases). There are 13 residues in the CDR3. V was trimmed by 9 bases and J by 4 bases, leaving 12 bases between them. Germline V gene data show CDR1 as SGHNT and CDR2 as YENEEA. DNA of the CDR3: TGTGCCAGTGCCACTCGGGGCACCGGGGAGCTGTTTTTT. This gives the protein CASATRGTGELFF.

The rearrangement uses TRBV11-2 and TRBJ2-3; D unresolved. Trimming took 3 bases from V and 5 from J, leaving 15 bases between them. The CDR3 consists of 15 residues. Germline V gene sequence: CDR1 SGHAT, CDR2 FQNNGV. This CDR3 reads CASSFRAAGGDTQYF. The CDR3 bases are TGTGCCAGCAGCTTCCGGGCGGCCGGCGGAGATACGCAGTATTTT.

This rearrangement joins TRBV15 to TRBJ2-1, with TRBD2 identical over 12 bases. Germline lookup yields CDR1 LNHNV and CDR2 YYDKDF (reference sequence). The trim removed 1 base at V and 10 bases at J, leaving 8 bases unmatched. The CDR3 runs to 16 residues. CDR3 protein: CATSRAYLAGGHEQFF. CDR3 nucleotide sequence: TGTGCCACCAGCAGAGCATACCTAGCGGGGGGGCACGAGCAGTTCTTC.

The V and J genes are TRBV19 and TRBJ2-1; D possibly corresponds to TRBD1 (6 bases). This CDR3 is 14 amino acids long. Trimming stripped 5 bases from V and 2 bases from J, with 10 bases between. Germline V lookup: CDR1 LNHDA, CDR2 SQIVND (reference sequence). CDR3 loop: CASSLRQAYNEQFF. The CDR3 nucleotides are TGTGCCAGTAGTTTAAGACAGGCCTACAATGAGCAGTTCTTC. The full variable domain, in which reference TRBV19 and TRBJ2-1 provide the parts outside the CDR3, is DGGITQSPKYLFRKEGQNVTLSCEQNLNHDAMYWYRQDPGQGLRLIYYSQIVNDFQKGDIAEGYSVSREKKESFPLTVTSAQKNPTAFYLCASSLRQAYNEQFFGPGTRLTVL.

J is TRBJ2-2 and V is TRBV18; TRBD2 matches at 8 bases. The V gene's germline CDR1 is KGHSH and CDR2 LQKENI. V dropped 2 bases and J dropped 4; count of bases not matched to a gene: 6. The CDR3 spans 16 residues. The CDR3 bases are TGTGCCAGCTCACCAGGTCTAGCGGGTTTCACCGGGGAGCTGTTTTTT. Translating it yields CASSPGLAGFTGELFF.

The chain uses TRBV9 and TRBJ1-4; possibly TRBD1 for D (6 bases). V was clipped by 3 bases and J by 7 bases, with 16 bases between them. Germline V CDR1 and CDR2: SGDLS, YYNGEE. CDR3 size: 15 residues. CDR3 sequence reads: CASSGEQGRGEKLFF. In DNA form, the CDR3 reads TGTGCCAGCAGCGGGGAACAGGGAAGGGGTGAAAAACTGTTTTTT.

Notes on this clone: The identical CDR3 is also encoded by other nucleotide sequences in the sample. This rearrangement joins TRBV30 to TRBJ2-3, with TRBD1 as a possible D gene (5 bases). The germline V and J ends were trimmed by 0 bases and 3 bases, with 10 bases remaining between them. Per the germline V gene, CDR1 is GTSNPN and CDR2 is SVGIG (reference sequence). The CDR3 extends over 14 amino acids. CDR3 in DNA: TGTGCCTGGAGTGTTAGGGGCGGTACAGATACGCAGTATTTT. Its translation is CAWSVRGGTDTQYF.

The CDR3 region has the DNA TGTGCCAGCAGTGAACGGGGTACTGGAAACACCATATATTTT. Amino acid sequence: CASSERGTGNTIYF. V and J are TRBV6-1 and TRBJ1-3; no firm D call. Germline CDR1 reads MNHNS; CDR2 reads SASEGT. The CDR3 contains 14 residues. Trimming took off 2 bases at V and 2 bases at J, with 7 bases between the two ends.

V usage is TRBV5-6 and J usage is TRBJ2-3; 11 bases match TRBD2. Germline CDR1 reads SGHDT; CDR2 reads YYEEEE. After removal of 0 bases from V and 5 bases from J, the junction contained 5 bases not matched to a gene. The CDR3 has 16 residues. The CDR3 sequence: CASSLELAGGLDTQYF. The CDR3 DNA sequence: TGTGCCAGCAGCTTGGAGTTAGCGGGAGGGCTAGATACGCAGTATTTT.

The chain carries TRBV4-1 and TRBJ2-3; 11 bases agree with TRBD2. J was trimmed by 4 bases and V by 4 bases; bases with no gene match: 16. The CDR3 extends over 19 amino acids. The germline gives CDR1 MGHRA, CDR2 YSYEKL. CDR3 nucleotides: TGCGCCAGCAGCCGAGATAAAGTTAGCGGGGGGGCCCTCGCAGATACGCAGTATTTT. Translated, it gives CASSRDKVSGGALADTQYF.